One sample yielded the 20 T cell receptor beta chains listed below, sequenced in a study of blood T cell repertoires in COVID-19. TCRdb keeps only in-frame clones here, not all; method: immunoSEQ multiplex PCR. The top ten hold about 4.6% of the sample, which has more than 300,000 clones, about nine tenths seen once. The sequencing input was PBMCs or T cells enriched from blood (not recorded which). These receptors came from a man aged 30-40 years who had recovered from COVID-19.

This chain connects TRBV4-1 to TRBJ1-4, with 9 bases that match TRBD1. CDR1 is MGHRA and CDR2 is YSYEKL in the germline V gene. The length of the CDR3 is 16 residues. The V segment lost 1 base and the J segment 4 bases; nucleotides outside the gene matches: 4. The CDR3 bases are TGCGCCAGCAGCCAAGTTTCGGGACAGGGTAATGAAAAACTGTTTTTT. Protein: CASSQVSGQGNEKLFF.

The chain carries TRBV18 and TRBJ1-6, with 7 bases lining up with TRBD1. V shed 3 bases, J shed 7 bases, and the junction held 9 bases outside the gene matches. The CDR3 totals 16 residues. Germline values: CDR1 KGHSH, CDR2 LQKENI. This chain's CDR3 is CASSPATGTGNSPLHF. CDR3 nucleotides: TGTGCCAGCTCACCCGCGACAGGGACGGGGAATTCACCCCTCCACTTT.

The chain uses TRBV11-2 and TRBJ2-3, with 12 bases that match TRBD2. The CDR3 is made up of 16 amino acids. Unmatched junction bases numbered 4, after V lost 6 bases and J lost 0 bases. The germline V gene has CDR1 SGHAT and CDR2 FQNNGV. The DNA of the CDR3 is TGTGCCAGCAGGCCGGGACTAGCGGGTAGCACAGATACGCAGTATTTT. Translation gives CASRPGLAGSTDTQYF.

The chain carries TRBV2 and TRBJ2-4, with unresolved D. Germline V gives CDR1 SNHLY, CDR2 FYNNEI. The CDR3 spans 17 residues. Trimming shortened V by 2 bases and J by 0 bases, and 14 bases separated the two germline ends. CDR3 sequence: CASSERGGNLAKNIQYF. CDR3 nucleotides: TGTGCCAGCAGTGAAAGAGGTGGAAACCTAGCCAAAAACATTCAGTACTTC. The full variable domain, completed using reference TRBV2 and TRBJ2-4, is EPEVTQTPSHQVTQMGQEVILRCVPISNHLYFYWYRQILGQKVEFLVSFYNNEISEKSEIFDDQFSVERPDGSNFTLKIRSTKLEDSAMYFCASSERGGNLAKNIQYFGAGTRLSVL.

To note about this clone: Within the sample, other DNA sequences also encode this same CDR3. This chain uses TRBV18 with TRBJ2-5; 7 bases map to TRBD1. The CDR3 is 14 amino acids. The J segment lost 2 bases and the V segment lost 4 bases, leaving 4 bases of the junction unmatched. Germline V gene sequence: CDR1 KGHSH, CDR2 LQKENI. The DNA of the CDR3 is TGTGCCAGCTCACGGGGACAGCTTCAAGAGACCCAGTACTTC. Its translation is CASSRGQLQETQYF. The whole variable domain, filled in from reference TRBV18 and TRBJ2-5, reads NAGVMQNPRHLVRRRGQEARLRCSPMKGHSHVYWYRQLPEEGLKFMVYLQKENIIDESGMPKERFSAEFPKEGPSILRIQQVVRGDSAAYFCASSRGQLQETQYFGPGTRLLVL.

The V call is TRBV24-1, the J call TRBJ2-2, with D unresolved. The CDR3 length is 14 residues. V lost 1 base, J lost 6 bases, and 8 bases lay in between. Germline values: CDR1 KGHDR, CDR2 SFDVKD. The CDR3 here is CATSDFLGAGELFF. In nucleotides, the CDR3 is TGTGCCACCAGTGATTTTTTGGGCGCCGGGGAGCTGTTTTTT.

Only one count was recorded for this clone. The chain employs TRBV7-9 and TRBJ2-1; 7 bases map to TRBD1. Losses at the gene ends were 6 bases for V and 5 bases for J; bases not matched to a gene: 10. This CDR3 is built from 15 residues. The germline V gene has CDR1 SEHNR and CDR2 FQNEAQ (reference sequence). The CDR3 here is CASRQNRQGNNEQFF. The CDR3 bases are TGTGCCAGCAGACAAAATCGACAGGGAAACAATGAGCAGTTCTTC.

In this sample, this clone turned up once. The chain joins TRBV5-1 to TRBJ1-6; TRBD1 might be the D (5 bases). The germline CDR1 and CDR2 sequences are SGHRS and YFSETQ. There are 16 residues in the CDR3. V was pared by 3 bases and J by 5 bases, with 15 bases between. For the CDR3, the DNA is TGCGCCAGCAGCTGGACCGTGGGGACTGATAATTCACCCCTCCACTTT. Amino acid sequence: CASSWTVGTDNSPLHF.

V gene TRBV7-9 combines with J gene TRBJ2-7, with D perhaps TRBD1 (6 bases). Germline-derived CDR1 and CDR2 are SEHNR and FQNEAQ (reference sequence). This CDR3 contains 14 residues. The V end lost 0 bases, the J end lost 3 bases, and 9 bases lay between the germline ends. The CDR3 region is CASSLAFRGYEQYF. The CDR3 bases are TGTGCCAGCAGCTTAGCGTTCAGGGGCTACGAGCAGTACTTC.

This chain uses TRBV27 with TRBJ2-6; D remains ambiguous. The germline gives CDR1 MNHEY, CDR2 SMNVEV (reference sequence). Trimming shortened V by 2 bases and J by 3 bases, and 5 bases separated the two germline ends. This CDR3 has 14 amino acids. The CDR3 protein is CASSLPGGANVLTF. CDR3 DNA sequence: TGTGCCAGCAGTTTACCCGGTGGGGCCAACGTCCTGACTTTC.

The rearrangement uses TRBV11-2 and TRBJ2-5; 7 bases agree with TRBD1. Germline CDR1 reads SGHAT; CDR2 reads FQNNGV. V shed 5 bases and J 2 bases; nucleotides not matched to a gene: 11. This CDR3 has 16 residues. The CDR3 reads CASSLRLTGSQETQYF. The CDR3 nucleotides are TGTGCCAGCAGCCTACGCTTGACAGGGAGTCAAGAGACCCAGTACTTC.

This sequence joins TRBV7-9 and TRBJ2-7; 10 positions agree with TRBD1. J gave up 6 bases and V 5 bases, and 7 bases lay outside the gene matches. The CDR3 covers 14 residues. Germline CDR1 SEHNR, CDR2 FQNEAQ (reference sequence). CDR3 loop: CASSQRDRGPEQYF. CDR3 bases: TGTGCCAGCAGCCAGCGGGACAGGGGTCCCGAGCAGTACTTC.

The chain is built from TRBV27 and TRBJ1-6; TRBD1 aligns across 7 bases. The length of the CDR3 is 19 residues. Per the germline V gene, CDR1 is MNHEY and CDR2 is SMNVEV (reference sequence). Unmatched junction bases numbered 13, after V lost 5 bases and J lost 0 bases. The CDR3 is CASSVQRPGDSSYNSPLHF. The DNA for the CDR3 is TGTGCCAGCAGTGTGCAAAGACCAGGGGACAGCTCCTATAATTCACCCCTCCACTTT.

DNA of the CDR3: TGCGCCAGCAGTGAAAGTCGGGACAACCTGATCTCTGGGGCCAACGTCCTGACTTTC. It is translated as CASSESRDNLISGANVLTF. V is TRBV10-1 and J is TRBJ2-6, with a possible D match to TRBD1 (6 bases). The CDR3 is 19 amino acids. Germline CDR1 WNHNN, CDR2 SYGVQD (reference sequence). V lost 3 bases and J lost 0, with 18 bases in between.

V usage is TRBV3-1 (or the pseudogene TRBV3-2) and J usage is TRBJ2-2; D perhaps matches TRBD2 (6 bases). Germline lookup yields CDR1 LGHDT and CDR2 YNNKEL (reference sequence). V lost 3 bases, J lost 3 bases, and 17 bases lay in between. The CDR3 totals 17 residues. This chain's CDR3 is CASSQAGTPRDTGELFF. The CDR3 DNA is TGTGCCAGCAGCCAGGCCGGGACTCCCAGGGACACCGGGGAGCTGTTTTTT.

This chain joins TRBV5-4 and TRBJ2-5, with TRBD2 matching over 7 bases. The V and J ends lost 4 bases and 3 bases, in that order; junction bases with no gene match: 9. In germline, CDR1 is SGHNT, CDR2 YYREEE (reference sequence). This CDR3 has 15 amino acids. The CDR3 here is CASSLFWAGEETQYF. The CDR3 DNA sequence: TGTGCCAGCAGCCTCTTTTGGGCGGGAGAAGAGACCCAGTACTTC.

V and J are TRBV5-4 and TRBJ1-2; 7 positions match TRBD1. The CDR3 spans 15 residues. CDR1 SGHNT and CDR2 YYREEE come from the germline V gene (reference sequence). V lost 4 bases, J lost 3 bases, and 9 bases stayed unmatched. The CDR3 nucleotides read TGTGCCAGCAGCACTCGACAGGGAGCCTACTATGGCTACACCTTC. Protein sequence: CASSTRQGAYYGYTF. Full variable domain (remainder filled in from reference TRBV5-4 and TRBJ1-2): ETGVTQSPTHLIKTRGQQVTLRCSSQSGHNTVSWYQQALGQGPQFIFQYYREEENGRGNFPPRFSGLQFPNYSSELNVNALELDDSALYLCASSTRQGAYYGYTFGSGTRLTVV.

The V gene is TRBV20-1, the J gene TRBJ1-5; D might be TRBD1 (5 bases). Germline CDR1 and CDR2: DFQATT and SNEGSKA (reference sequence). The length of the CDR3 is 16 residues. Trimming shortened V by 6 bases and J by 6 bases, and 24 bases separated the two germline ends. The CDR3 loop reads CSASSLARGGGQPQHF. CDR3 DNA: TGCAGTGCAAGTAGTCTGGCCCGGGGCGGGGGTCAGCCCCAGCATTTT.

This clone was detected once. The CDR3 bases are TGCGCCAGCAGCTTGGACAGTCTTACTTACACTGAAGCTTTCTTT. It specifies CASSLDSLTYTEAFF. The chain combines TRBV5-1 with TRBJ1-1; D remains unclear. Trimming removed 0 bases at V and 3 bases at J, with 12 bases between. The CDR3 covers 15 residues. CDR1 is SGHRS and CDR2 is YFSETQ in the germline V gene.

The V and J genes are TRBV30 and TRBJ2-1; 11 nucleotides match TRBD2. The CDR3 is 14 residues long. Trimming at V came to 4 bases and at J to 4 bases, leaving 3 bases not matched to a gene. Germline V gene sequence: CDR1 GTSNPN, CDR2 SVGIG (reference sequence). The CDR3 loop reads CAWISGGAYNEQFF. DNA of the CDR3: TGTGCCTGGATTAGCGGGGGGGCTTACAATGAGCAGTTCTTC.